This T cell receptor (beta chain) stems from a study of shared clonotypes between healthy human individuals. Produced via immunoSEQ multiplex PCR; TCRdb's table is partial and in-frame only. The table includes 2 million to 2.5 million clones, approximately 95% detected once. CDR1 and CDR2 from the germline V gene are SQVTM and ANQGSEA. The CDR3 has 12 residues. Trimming removed 7 bases from V and 3 bases from J, with 12 bases in between. The chain has TRBV29-1 and TRBJ1-1, with D unresolved. Sequenced: naive CD4+ T cells from PBMCs. Subset: CD45RA+ positively selected. This TCR was recovered from a man younger than 35 in good health. Some clones in this sample may be carry-over from other donors' samples. The CDR3 region is CSASAPYTEAFF. The CDR3 DNA is TGCAGCGCTTCAGCCCCCTACACTGAAGCTTTCTTT.